One sample yielded the 10 T cell receptor beta chains listed below, sequenced in a study of breast tumors, draining lymph nodes, adjacent tissues. The lymph nodes were axillary draining lymph nodes from breast cancer patients. TCRdb re-called the multiplex PCR reads with MiXCR, one entry per CDR3 protein. Altogether fewer than 150,000 distinct CDR3 sequences are present, approximately 21% being singletons, with the ten largest covering about 2.2%. Material for sequencing was axillary lymph node tissue. The receptor set was obtained from a female donor with breast cancer. Some clones in this sample may be carry-over from other donors' samples.

As for this clonotype: A much larger clonotype is one base distant, so this may be a read error. The chain links TRBV5-6 to TRBJ1-5, with D possibly TRBD1 on 6 matching bases. This CDR3 spans 16 amino acids. In germline, CDR1 is SGHDT, CDR2 YYEEEE. The germline V and J ends were trimmed by 1 base and 4 bases, with 15 bases remaining between them. This CDR3 is CASSLYLGQPNQPQHF. The DNA for the CDR3 is TGTGCCAGCAGCTTGTACCTCGGACAGCCTAATCAGCCCCAGCATTTT.

The sample holds many counts of this clonotype. The chain uses TRBV24-1 and TRBJ2-7; no definite D call. The germline V and J ends were trimmed by 0 bases and 7 bases, with 6 bases remaining between them. Germline-derived CDR1 and CDR2 are KGHDR and SFDVKD. This CDR3 is built from 12 residues. The CDR3 is CATSDLHGEQYF. The CDR3 coding sequence is TGTGCCACCAGTGATTTGCACGGGGAGCAGTACTTC.

CDR3 protein: CASSPPKDRGYEKLFF. The DNA of the CDR3 is TGTGCCAGCTCACCACCCAAGGACAGGGGGTATGAAAAACTGTTTTTT. The chain couples TRBV18 to TRBJ1-4; 10 bases are a match to TRBD1. Trimming at V came to 0 bases and at J to 6 bases, leaving 4 bases not matched to a gene. There are 16 residues in the CDR3. Germline CDR1 reads KGHSH; CDR2 reads LQKENI.

This clonotype has ten or more counts. CDR3 sequence reads: CASSYRGDTQYF. The DNA for the CDR3 is TGTGCCAGCAGTTATCGGGGAGATACGCAGTATTTT. The chain employs TRBV6-5 and TRBJ2-3, with TRBD2 as a possible D gene (5 bases). Germline V gene sequence: CDR1 MNHEY, CDR2 SVGAGI. V was shortened by 3 bases and J by 5 bases, with 6 bases between the two germline ends. CDR3 length: 12 amino acids.

The DNA of the CDR3 is TGTGCCAGCACTCCACGTGGAGGGGGCGAAGAGACCCAGTACTTC. Translation gives CASTPRGGGEETQYF. The genes are TRBV28 and TRBJ2-5; D perhaps matches TRBD1 (7 bases). The CDR3 is 15 residues long. V lost 7 bases and J lost 3, with 18 bases in between. Germline V lookup: CDR1 MDHEN, CDR2 SYDVKM.

There are a few counts of this clonotype. The gene calls are TRBV6-1 and TRBJ1-6; 9 bases agree with TRBD1. Germline-derived CDR1 and CDR2 are MNHNS and SASEGT. V lost 3 bases to trimming and J lost 10 bases; unmatched junction nucleotides: 10. The CDR3 is 16 residues long. The CDR3, as DNA: TGTGCCAGCAGTGACTACTCGGGACAGGGAGGATCACCCCTCCACTTT. It yields the protein CASSDYSGQGGSPLHF.

About this clonotype: Since a much larger clone is just one base distant, this may be a read error. Since the CDR3 does not end with the conserved phenylalanine or tryptophan, this likely comes from a read error. The V gene is TRBV7-3, the J gene TRBJ2-1; D is tentatively TRBD1 or TRBD2 (6 bases each). Germline V gene data show CDR1 as SGHTA and CDR2 as FQGTGA. Trimming cost V 3 bases and J 7 bases, with 10 bases left between them. This CDR3 has 13 amino acids. Here the CDR3 DNA reads TGTGCCAGCAGCTTTACGGGGGCTAATGAGCAGTTCTCC. It specifies CASSFTGANEQFS.

Points on this clonotype: A read error is possible here, since a much larger clone lies one base away. This chain connects TRBV27 to TRBJ2-3; a possible D gene is TRBD1 (5 bases). Looked up from germline, CDR1 is MNHEY and CDR2 is SMNVEV (reference sequence). The CDR3 consists of 16 residues. CDR3 amino acids: CASSLSGRAVVNTQCF. CDR3 coding DNA: TGTGCCAGCAGTTTATCGGGCAGGGCGGTCGTAAATACGCAGTGTTTT.

This clonotype appeared many times. This chain links TRBV18 with TRBJ1-2; D is possibly TRBD1 (6 bases). V was trimmed by 2 bases and J by 4 bases, leaving 14 bases between them. The CDR3 is 15 residues long. In germline, CDR1 is KGHSH, CDR2 LQKENI. This CDR3 reads CASSPSGQFSYGYTF. CDR3 coding DNA: TGTGCCAGCTCACCATCCGGACAGTTTAGCTATGGCTACACCTTC.

This clonotype was seen repeatedly, ten times or more. The chain has TRBV29-1 and TRBJ2-1; weak D call: TRBD2 (5 bases). Trimming cost V 5 bases and J 9 bases, with 14 bases left between them. Germline loops: CDR1 SQVTM, CDR2 ANQGSEA. The CDR3 runs 12 residues. The CDR3 nucleotides are TGCAGCGTTTTGAAAAGCGGTGGTGAGCAGTTCTTC. It translates to CSVLKSGGEQFF.